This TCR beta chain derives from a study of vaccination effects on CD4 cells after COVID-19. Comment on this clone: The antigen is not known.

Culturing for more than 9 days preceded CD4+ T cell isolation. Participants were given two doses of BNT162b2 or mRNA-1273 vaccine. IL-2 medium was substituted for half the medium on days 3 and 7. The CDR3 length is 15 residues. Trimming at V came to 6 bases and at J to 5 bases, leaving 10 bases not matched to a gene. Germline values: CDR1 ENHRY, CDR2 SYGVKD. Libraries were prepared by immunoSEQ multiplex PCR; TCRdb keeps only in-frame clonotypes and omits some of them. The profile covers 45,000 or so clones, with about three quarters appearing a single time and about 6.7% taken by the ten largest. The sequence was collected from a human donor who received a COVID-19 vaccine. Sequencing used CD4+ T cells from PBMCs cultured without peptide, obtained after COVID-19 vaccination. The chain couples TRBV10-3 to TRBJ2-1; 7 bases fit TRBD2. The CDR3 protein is CAIRGGGSLDNEQFF. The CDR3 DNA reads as TGTGCCATCAGGGGTGGCGGGAGCCTGGACAATGAGCAGTTCTTC.